Listed here is a single T cell receptor (beta chain). This clonotype was observed a handful of times. The antigen this receptor binds is unknown. Base qualities are not provided; no much larger clone lies one nucleotide away. Sequenced on an Illumina HiSeq 1500. TCRdb reworked the public reads: Q25 trimming with fastp, MiXCR clone assembly, productive beta chains retained. Each record represents a unique CDR3 protein, reported with the most common genes and DNA among its rows. The sample records 55,000 to 70,000 distinct CDR3 sequences, 25% to 40% of which are singletons. The ten largest clonotypes hold around 70% of the sample. The sample originates from a study of T cell repertoires in cytomegalovirus infection (dated by TCRdb to 2018 to 2020). At the level of the whole study: Donor HLA type was relevant to the analysis, because carriage of CMV infection together with the matching HLA type was indicated by public TCR beta signatures.

Here is what the overall study found, with its caveats: The ex vivo response was dominated by HLA-C-restricted CMV-specific TCR beta clonotypes, which also provided the single most frequent clonotype in two of eight donors. Cumulative frequency of public TCR beta family members discriminated carriers of CMV infection plus the relevant HLA type in this cohort and an independent approximately 360-donor cohort.

The receptor comes from a human donor in good health (CMV status not recorded). Some clones in this sample may be carry-over from other donors' samples. The sequenced material came from PBMCs, sequenced either directly or after in vitro stimulation (not recorded which).

The CDR3 is CASSNLASPTDTQYF. The nucleotide sequence reads TGTGCCAGCAGTAATTTAGCGAGCCCCACAGATACGCAGTATTTT. The rearrangement joined TRBV6-1 to TRBJ2-3; 5 matching bases give a weak D call of TRBD2. V is pared back by 5 bases and J by 2 bases, with 14 bases lying between the germline termini. As encoded in the germline V gene, CDR1 is MNHNS while CDR2 is SASEGT. Reading from cysteine to phenylalanine, the CDR3 counts 15 amino acids. CDR3 DNA is the only sequence kept; it has 45 bases, read in frame from the first base.